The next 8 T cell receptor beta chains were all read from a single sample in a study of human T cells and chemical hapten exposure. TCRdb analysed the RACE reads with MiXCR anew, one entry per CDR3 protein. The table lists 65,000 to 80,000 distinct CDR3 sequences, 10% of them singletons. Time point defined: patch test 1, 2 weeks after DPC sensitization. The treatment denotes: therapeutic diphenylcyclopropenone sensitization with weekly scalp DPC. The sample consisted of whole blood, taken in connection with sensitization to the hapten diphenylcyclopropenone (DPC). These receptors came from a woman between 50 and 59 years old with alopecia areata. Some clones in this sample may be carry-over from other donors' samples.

CDR3 sequence reads: CASSLDVAGASTDTQYF. The DNA for the CDR3 is TGTGCCAGCAGCTTAGATGTAGCGGGAGCTAGCACAGATACGCAGTATTTT. The genes are TRBV11-2 and TRBJ2-3; 9 nucleotides match TRBD2. Germline CDR1 reads SGHAT; CDR2 reads FQNNGV. V dropped 0 bases and J dropped 0; count of bases not matched to a gene: 4. This CDR3 has 17 residues. Looking up the rest from reference TRBV11-2 and TRBJ2-3 gives the full variable domain: EAGVAQSPRYKIIEKRQSVAFWCNPISGHATLYWYQQILGQGPKLLIQFQNNGVVDDSQLPKDRFSAERLKGVDSTLKIQPAKLEDSAVYLCASSLDVAGASTDTQYFGPGTRLTVL.

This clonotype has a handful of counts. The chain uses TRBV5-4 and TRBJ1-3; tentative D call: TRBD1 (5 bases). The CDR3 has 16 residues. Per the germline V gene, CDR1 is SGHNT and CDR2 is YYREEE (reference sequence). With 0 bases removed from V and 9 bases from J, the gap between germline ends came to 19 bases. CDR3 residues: CASSLGLGQYGGTIYF. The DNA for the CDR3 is TGTGCCAGCAGCTTGGGCCTTGGACAATACGGCGGCACCATATATTTT.

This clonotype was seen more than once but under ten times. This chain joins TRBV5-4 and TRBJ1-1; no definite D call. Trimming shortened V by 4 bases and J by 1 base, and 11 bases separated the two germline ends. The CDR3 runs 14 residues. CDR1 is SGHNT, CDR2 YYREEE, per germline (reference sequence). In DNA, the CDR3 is TGTGCCAGCAGCCCCCCTGTCTCGAACACTGAAGCTTTCTTT. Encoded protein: CASSPPVSNTEAFF.

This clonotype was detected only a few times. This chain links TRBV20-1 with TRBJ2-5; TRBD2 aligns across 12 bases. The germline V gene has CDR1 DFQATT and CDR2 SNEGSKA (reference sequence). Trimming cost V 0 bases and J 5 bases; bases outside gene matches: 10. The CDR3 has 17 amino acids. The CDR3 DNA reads TGCAGTGCTAGAGATTTGACTAGCGGGAGCTCGGGGGAGACCCAGTACTTC. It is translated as CSARDLTSGSSGETQYF.

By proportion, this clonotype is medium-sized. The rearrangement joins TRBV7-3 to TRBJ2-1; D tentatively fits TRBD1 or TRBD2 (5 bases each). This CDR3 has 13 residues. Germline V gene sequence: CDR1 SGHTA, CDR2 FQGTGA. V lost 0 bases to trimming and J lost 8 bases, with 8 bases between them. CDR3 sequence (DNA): TGTGCCAGCAGCTTAACTGGGACCCATGAGCAGTTCTTC. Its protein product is CASSLTGTHEQFF.

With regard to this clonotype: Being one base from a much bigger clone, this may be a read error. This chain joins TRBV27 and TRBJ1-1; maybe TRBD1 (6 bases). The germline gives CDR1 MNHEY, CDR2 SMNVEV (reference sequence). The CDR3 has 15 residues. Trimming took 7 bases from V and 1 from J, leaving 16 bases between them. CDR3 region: CASTGSGTPNTEAFF. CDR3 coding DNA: TGTGCCAGCACTGGTTCCGGGACACCGAACACTGAAGCTTTCTTT.

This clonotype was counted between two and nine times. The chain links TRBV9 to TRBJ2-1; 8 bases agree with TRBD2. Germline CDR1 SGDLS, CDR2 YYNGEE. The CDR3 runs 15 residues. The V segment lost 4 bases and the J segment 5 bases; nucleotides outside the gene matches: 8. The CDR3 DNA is TGTGCCAGCAGCACGGGACTAGAGGGGCACAATGAGCAGTTCTTC. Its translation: CASSTGLEGHNEQFF.

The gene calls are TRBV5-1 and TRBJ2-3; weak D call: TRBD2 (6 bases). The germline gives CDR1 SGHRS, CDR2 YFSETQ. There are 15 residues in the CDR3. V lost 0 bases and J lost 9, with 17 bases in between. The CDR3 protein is CASSLVLGRSGTQYF. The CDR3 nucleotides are TGCGCCAGCAGCTTGGTACTCGGGAGAAGTGGGACGCAGTATTTT.